Listed here are 25 T cell receptor beta chains from one sample, sequenced in a study of blood T cell repertoires in COVID-19. Profiling relied on immunoSEQ multiplex PCR, and the TCRdb table lists in-frame clones only, not all of them. The table records about 310,000 clones, more than 75% of them present only once. The specimen was peripheral blood. Receptors originate from a man aged 50 or older with active or convalescent COVID-19.

The genes are TRBV6-5 and TRBJ2-1; a possible D gene is TRBD1 (6 bases). The germline CDR1 and CDR2 sequences are MNHEY and SVGAGI. Trimming stripped 2 bases from V and 12 bases from J, with 8 bases between. The CDR3 contains 11 residues. The CDR3 DNA follows: TGTGCCAGCAGTTACGGCAGGGGGCAGTTCTTC. This translates into CASSYGRGQFF.

On this clone itself: The same CDR3 also results from other DNA sequences found in this sample. The CDR3 DNA follows: TGTGCCAGCAGTTTAGTCGGTGGAAACACCATATATTTT. This encodes CASSLVGGNTIYF. V and J are TRBV28 and TRBJ1-3; D is unclear. CDR3 length: 13 amino acids. V gave up 2 bases and J gave up 3 bases, with 5 bases separating them. Germline loops: CDR1 MDHEN, CDR2 SYDVKM. The entire variable domain, with the rest obtained from reference TRBV28 and TRBJ1-3, is as follows: DVKVTQSSRYLVKRTGEKVFLECVQDMDHENMFWYRQDPGLGLRLIYFSYDVKMKEKGDIPEGYSVSREKKERFSLILESASTNQTSMYLCASSLVGGNTIYFGEGSWLTVV.

J is TRBJ1-2 and V is TRBV5-5, with D possibly TRBD1 on 6 matching bases. V lost 1 base and J 4 bases, leaving 8 bases between the germline ends. The CDR3 sequence is 13 residues long. CDR1 and CDR2 from the germline V gene are SGHKS and YYEKEE (reference sequence). The chain's CDR3 is CASSLLGGYGYTF. The CDR3 bases are TGTGCCAGCAGCTTGTTAGGGGGCTATGGCTACACCTTC.

The V call is TRBV4-3, the J call TRBJ2-2; 9 bases match TRBD2. CDR3 length: 15 amino acids. The trim removed 7 bases at V and 5 bases at J, leaving 8 bases unmatched. Germline CDR1 is LGHNA and CDR2 is YSLEER. In DNA, the CDR3 is TGCGCCAGCAAGGGGCTAGCGGGGAGTACCGGGGAGCTGTTTTTT. The encoded protein is CASKGLAGSTGELFF.

The J gene is TRBJ2-3, the V gene TRBV6-5, with D tentatively TRBD1 (7 bases). V was clipped by 6 bases and J by 4 bases, with 14 bases between them. CDR1 and CDR2 from the germline V gene are MNHEY and SVGAGI. The CDR3 totals 14 residues. The CDR3 coding sequence is TGTGCCAGCAGGTGGCAGGGGGGCCCAGATACGCAGTATTTT. Its protein product is CASRWQGGPDTQYF.

J is TRBJ1-1 and V is TRBV7-8; 11 nucleotides match TRBD1. There are 15 residues in the CDR3. Germline CDR1 reads SGHVS; CDR2 reads FQNEAQ. Losses at the gene ends were 5 bases for V and 5 bases for J; bases not matched to a gene: 7. Here the CDR3 DNA reads TGTGCCAGCAGCGACGGACAGGGGGCTTATACTGAAGCTTTCTTT. Residues: CASSDGQGAYTEAFF.

The chain combines TRBV30 with TRBJ1-5; 8 nucleotides agree with TRBD1. The ends lost 0 bases at V and 3 bases at J; junction bases unmatched: 1. Germline V lookup: CDR1 GTSNPN, CDR2 SVGIG (reference sequence). The CDR3 extends over 14 amino acids. The CDR3 nucleotides read TGTGCCTGGAGTGTGACAGGGGTCAATCAGCCCCAGCATTTT. Its protein is CAWSVTGVNQPQHF.

The chain uses TRBV7-9 and TRBJ2-7, with 7 bases lining up with TRBD1. The CDR3 runs to 14 residues. Germline V gene data show CDR1 as SEHNR and CDR2 as FQNEAQ (reference sequence). After removal of 8 bases from V and 2 bases from J, the junction contained 9 bases not matched to a gene. In DNA form, the CDR3 reads TGTGCCAGCGGGACCACCGGGACAGCCTACGAGCAGTACTTC. Protein product: CASGTTGTAYEQYF.

CDR3 loop: CASSQVGAGLQETQYF. The CDR3 bases are TGTGCCAGCAGCCAAGTTGGAGCGGGCCTTCAAGAGACCCAGTACTTC. The rearrangement links TRBV3-1 (or the pseudogene TRBV3-2) to TRBJ2-5; D is possibly TRBD2 (6 bases). V lost 1 base and J 2 bases, leaving 14 bases between the germline ends. CDR1 is LGHDT and CDR2 is YNNKEL in the germline V gene (reference sequence). The CDR3 runs to 16 residues.

The J gene is TRBJ1-5, the V gene TRBV6-1, with D possibly being TRBD1 (6 bases). V was clipped by 2 bases and J by 9 bases, with 14 bases between them. The CDR3 covers 14 residues. CDR1 is MNHNS and CDR2 is SASEGT in the germline V gene. DNA for the CDR3: TGTGCCAGCAGTGAATCTCCAGGGGCTTGGCCCCAGCATTTT. It is translated as CASSESPGAWPQHF.

The J gene is TRBJ2-5, the V gene TRBV5-6; 8 positions match TRBD2. V lost 5 bases and J lost 1; bases outside the gene matches: 4. The CDR3 covers 14 residues. Germline lookup yields CDR1 SGHDT and CDR2 YYEEEE. The CDR3 nucleotides read TGTGCCAGCAGGCTGGCGGGGGGCCAAGAGACCCAGTACTTC. Translation: CASRLAGGQETQYF. Full variable domain (outside the CDR3, taken from reference TRBV5-6 and TRBJ2-5): DAGVTQSPTHLIKTRGQQVTLRCSPKSGHDTVSWYQQALGQGPQFIFQYYEEEERQRGNFPDRFSGHQFPNYSSELNVNALLLGDSALYLCASRLAGGQETQYFGPGTRLLVL.

This rearrangement joins TRBV4-1 to TRBJ2-3, with TRBD2 identical over 8 bases. The CDR3 contains 19 residues. Germline V lookup: CDR1 MGHRA, CDR2 YSYEKL. The V segment lost 1 base and the J segment 4 bases; nucleotides outside the gene matches: 16. The CDR3 reads CASSQATSGIRGVPDTQYF. CDR3 sequence (DNA): TGCGCCAGCAGCCAAGCTACTAGCGGTATAAGGGGGGTACCAGATACGCAGTATTTT.

The chain carries TRBV7-9 and TRBJ2-7, with D possibly TRBD2 on 5 matching bases. CDR1 SEHNR and CDR2 FQNEAQ come from the germline V gene (reference sequence). This CDR3 has 16 residues. V lost 1 base and J 0 bases, leaving 13 bases between the germline ends. The CDR3 protein is CASSLGPSGSSYEQYF. CDR3 nucleotides: TGTGCCAGCAGCTTAGGTCCAAGCGGTAGCTCCTACGAGCAGTACTTC. Variable domain in full (rest from reference TRBV7-9 and TRBJ2-7): DTGVSQNPRHKITKRGQNVTFRCDPISEHNRLYWYRQTLGQGPEFLTYFQNEAQLEKSRLLSDRFSAERPKGSFSTLEIQRTEQGDSAMYLCASSLGPSGSSYEQYFGPGTRLTVT.

This chain joins TRBV4-2 and TRBJ1-2, with D maybe TRBD1 (5 bases). The CDR3 length is 15 residues. Germline-derived CDR1 and CDR2 are LGHNA and YNFKEQ. The V end lost 0 bases, the J end lost 2 bases, and 10 bases lay between the germline ends. The CDR3 DNA follows: TGTGCCAGCAGCCAAGATCTGGGGGGAAACTATGGCTACACCTTC. Translating it yields CASSQDLGGNYGYTF.

V usage is TRBV7-9 and J usage is TRBJ2-2, with 8 bases matching TRBD1. Per the germline V gene, CDR1 is SEHNR and CDR2 is FQNEAQ (reference sequence). J was trimmed by 0 bases and V by 5 bases; bases with no gene match: 2. CDR3 length: 15 amino acids. The DNA of the CDR3 is TGTGCCAGCAGCCGACAGGGGACGAACACCGGGGAGCTGTTTTTT. It specifies CASSRQGTNTGELFF. Looking up the rest from reference TRBV7-9 and TRBJ2-2 gives the full variable domain: DTGVSQNPRHKITKRGQNVTFRCDPISEHNRLYWYRQTLGQGPEFLTYFQNEAQLEKSRLLSDRFSAERPKGSFSTLEIQRTEQGDSAMYLCASSRQGTNTGELFFGEGSRLTVL.

This rearrangement joins TRBV10-3 to TRBJ1-1; D is undetermined. Looked up from germline, CDR1 is ENHRY and CDR2 is SYGVKD. The germline V and J ends were trimmed by 4 bases and 7 bases, with 19 bases remaining between them. The length of the CDR3 is 15 residues. CDR3 nucleotides: TGTGCCATCAGTGGTATACGGGGTGACCGACATGAAGCTTTCTTT. Translation gives CAISGIRGDRHEAFF.

This chain joins TRBV27 and TRBJ2-1; TRBD2 aligns across 8 bases. Germline CDR1 MNHEY, CDR2 SMNVEV (reference sequence). Germline trimming cut 3 bases from V and 7 bases from J; bases unmatched to any gene: 8. The CDR3 totals 15 residues. The CDR3 coding sequence is TGTGCCAGCAGTTTCTTACTAGCGGATCTGAATGAGCAGTTCTTC. Translated: CASSFLLADLNEQFF.

The rearrangement links TRBV30 to TRBJ1-4; the D is unclear. The V end lost 1 base, the J end lost 8 bases, and 11 bases lay between the germline ends. The CDR3 is 13 amino acids. Germline V gene data show CDR1 as GTSNPN and CDR2 as SVGIG (reference sequence). The CDR3 bases are TGTGCCTGGAGTGACCAGTTCGGGGAAAAACTGTTTTTT. Protein: CAWSDQFGEKLFF.

V and J are TRBV6-5 and TRBJ1-5; 9 nucleotides match TRBD1. This CDR3 spans 15 amino acids. Germline V lookup: CDR1 MNHEY, CDR2 SVGAGI. V lost 1 base and J lost 4; bases outside the gene matches: 2. CDR3 loop: CASSYLGQGNQPQHF. CDR3 DNA sequence: TGTGCCAGCAGTTACTTGGGACAGGGAAATCAGCCCCAGCATTTT.

The chain recombines TRBV2 with TRBJ1-6, with 10 bases lining up with TRBD1. There are 13 residues in the CDR3. The V gene end was trimmed by 6 bases and the J gene end by 9 bases; junction bases not matched to a gene: 2. Looked up from germline, CDR1 is SNHLY and CDR2 is FYNNEI. For the CDR3, the DNA is TGTGCCAGCAGGGACAGGGGGGGTTCACCCCTCCACTTT. Translated: CASRDRGGSPLHF.

The genes are TRBV9 and TRBJ2-1, with 7 bases matching TRBD2. V dropped 0 bases and J dropped 4; count of bases not matched to a gene: 4. The V gene's germline CDR1 is SGDLS and CDR2 YYNGEE. The CDR3 has 15 amino acids. As DNA, the CDR3 is TGTGCCAGCAGCGTAGTGGGACTACAATACAATGAGCAGTTCTTC. Translating it yields CASSVVGLQYNEQFF.

This sequence joins TRBV30 and TRBJ1-2, with D hard to call. Trimming took 2 bases from V and 7 from J, leaving 14 bases between them. There are 13 residues in the CDR3. Germline V CDR1 and CDR2: GTSNPN, SVGIG (reference sequence). The CDR3 DNA reads TGTGCCTGGAGTAAAAAAGGCGCGGGTGGCTACACCTTC. Translated, it gives CAWSKKGAGGYTF.

The V and J genes are TRBV9 and TRBJ2-3; D is unresolved. V lost 1 base, J lost 2 bases, and 8 bases lay in between. This CDR3 contains 14 residues. Per the germline V gene, CDR1 is SGDLS and CDR2 is YYNGEE. The chain's CDR3 is CASSVQASTDTQYF. CDR3 nucleotide sequence: TGTGCCAGCAGCGTACAAGCCTCCACAGATACGCAGTATTTT. Combining the CDR3 with reference TRBV9 and TRBJ2-3 gives the whole variable domain DSGVTQTPKHLITATGQRVTLRCSPRSGDLSVYWYQQSLDQGLQFLIQYYNGEERAKGNILERFSAQQFPDLHSELNLSSLELGDSALYFCASSVQASTDTQYFGPGTRLTVL.

This chain links TRBV24-1 with TRBJ1-2, with 9 bases matching TRBD1. V shed 2 bases, J shed 4 bases, and the junction held 7 bases outside the gene matches. This CDR3 contains 16 residues. Germline CDR1 KGHDR, CDR2 SFDVKD. The CDR3 protein is CATSDSGGTGLYGYTF. CDR3 sequence (DNA): TGTGCCACCAGTGATTCAGGTGGGACAGGGCTCTATGGCTACACCTTC.

V gene TRBV28 combines with J gene TRBJ1-2; D gene unclear. Per the germline V gene, CDR1 is MDHEN and CDR2 is SYDVKM. V was trimmed by 5 bases and J by 13 bases, leaving 20 bases between them. The CDR3 has 13 residues. DNA for the CDR3: TGTGCCAGCAGTCCCGAGGGCGGACGGTCCTTCACCTTC. Amino acid sequence: CASSPEGGRSFTF.